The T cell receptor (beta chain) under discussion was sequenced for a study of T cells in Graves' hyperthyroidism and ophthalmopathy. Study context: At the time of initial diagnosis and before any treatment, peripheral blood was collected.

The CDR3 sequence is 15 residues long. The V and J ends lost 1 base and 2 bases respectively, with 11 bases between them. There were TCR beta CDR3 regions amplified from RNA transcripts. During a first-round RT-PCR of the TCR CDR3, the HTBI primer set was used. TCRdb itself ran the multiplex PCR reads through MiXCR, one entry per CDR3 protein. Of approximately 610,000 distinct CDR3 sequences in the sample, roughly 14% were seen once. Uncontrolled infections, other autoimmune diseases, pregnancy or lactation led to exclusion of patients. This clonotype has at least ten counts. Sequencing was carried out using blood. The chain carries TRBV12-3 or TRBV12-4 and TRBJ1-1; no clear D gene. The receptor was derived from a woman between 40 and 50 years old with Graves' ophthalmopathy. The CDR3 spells CASSLDSGFNTEAFF. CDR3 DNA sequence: TGTGCCAGCAGTTTAGATTCCGGGTTTAACACTGAAGCTTTCTTT.